A selection of T cell receptor beta chains follows, all from one sample in a study of blood T cell repertoires in COVID-19. Generated by immunoSEQ multiplex PCR, the TCRdb table keeps only in-frame clones and is missing some. The sample has approximately 200,000 clones, 88% seen once; the top ten hold more than 1.4%. Sequenced material: peripheral blood. The source is a young man with active or convalescent COVID-19. The CDR3 runs from the conserved cysteine through the conserved F or W. The D gene is left open where the match is weak. Part of the rows lack a size; the others show once, few, many or a class for expanded clones.

clone size: .
J gene: TRBJ2-5
V gene: TRBV6-5
D gene: .
CDR3 DNA: TGTGCCAGCAGTTACTTAGCTGCAAAAGAGACCCAGTACTTC
CDR3 protein: CASSYLAAKETQYF

clone size: .
J gene: TRBJ1-6
V gene: TRBV27
D gene: .
CDR3 DNA: TGTGCCAGCAGTTATGGTGGCTCACCCCTCCACTTT
CDR3 protein: CASSYGGSPLHF

clone size: once
J gene: TRBJ2-7
V gene: TRBV6-5
D gene: TRBD1
CDR3 DNA: TGTGCCAGCAGGACACAGGGGGCTAGCTACGAGCAGTACTTC
CDR3 protein: CASRTQGASYEQYF

clone size: .
J gene: TRBJ1-2
V gene: TRBV6-5
D gene: TRBD1
CDR3 DNA: TGTGCCAGCAGTTACGAGGCAGGGGGACGCTATGGCTACACCTTC
CDR3 protein: CASSYEAGGRYGYTF

clone size: once
J gene: TRBJ1-2
V gene: TRBV27
D gene: TRBD1
CDR3 DNA: TGTGCCAGCAGTCCCGGGACAGGGGCCTATGGCTACACCTTC
CDR3 protein: CASSPGTGAYGYTF

clone size: once
J gene: TRBJ1-6
V gene: TRBV6-5
D gene: .
CDR3 DNA: TGTGCCAGCAGGAGGGACTCCTATAATTCACCCCTCCACTTT
CDR3 protein: CASRRDSYNSPLHF

clone size: .
J gene: TRBJ2-7
V gene: TRBV20-1
D gene: .
CDR3 DNA: TGCAGTGCTAGTCGGGGGTCCCACTACGAGCAGTACTTC
CDR3 protein: CSASRGSHYEQYF

clone size: .
J gene: TRBJ1-4
V gene: TRBV28
D gene: .
CDR3 DNA: TGTGCCAGCGGCACCGCGGGGTTAACTAATGAAAAACTGTTTTTT
CDR3 protein: CASGTAGLTNEKLFF

clone size: .
J gene: TRBJ2-3
V gene: TRBV2
D gene: TRBD2
CDR3 DNA: TGTGCCAGCATCCCCGGAAGGCTAGCGGGAGGAGATACGCAGTATTTT
CDR3 protein: CASIPGRLAGGDTQYF

clone size: .
J gene: TRBJ1-3
V gene: TRBV3-1/TRBV3-2
D gene: .
CDR3 DNA: TGTGCCAGCAGCCATGGACTGTCCTCTGGAAACACCATATATTTT
CDR3 protein: CASSHGLSSGNTIYF

clone size: .
J gene: TRBJ2-7
V gene: TRBV5-6
D gene: .
CDR3 DNA: TGTGCCAGCAGCTCTGGACAGACACCCTACGAGCAGTACTTC
CDR3 protein: CASSSGQTPYEQYF

clone size: .
J gene: TRBJ2-5
V gene: TRBV27
D gene: .
CDR3 DNA: TGTGCCAGCAGGTGGACTAAGACCCAGTACTTC
CDR3 protein: CASRWTKTQYF

clone size: .
J gene: TRBJ2-1
V gene: TRBV7-2
D gene: .
CDR3 DNA: TGTGCCAGCAGCCCATCGCTATTTAGCTCCTACAATGAGCAGTTCTTC
CDR3 protein: CASSPSLFSSYNEQFF

clone size: .
J gene: TRBJ2-7
V gene: TRBV5-5
D gene: TRBD2
CDR3 DNA: TGTGCCAGCAGCCCTATGGGGGAGGGCTACGAGCAGTACTTC
CDR3 protein: CASSPMGEGYEQYF

clone size: .
J gene: TRBJ1-5
V gene: TRBV10-3
D gene: .
CDR3 DNA: TGTGCCATCAGTGCCGGGGGGCCCCAGCATTTT
CDR3 protein: CAISAGGPQHF

clone size: .
J gene: TRBJ2-7
V gene: TRBV6-5
D gene: TRBD1
CDR3 DNA: TGTGCCAGCAGCCGGGACAGGCGCGAGCAGTACTTC
CDR3 protein: CASSRDRREQYF

clone size: .
J gene: TRBJ2-7
V gene: TRBV7-6
D gene: .
CDR3 DNA: TGTGCCAGCAGCCCGTTAACGGGAGACACCTACGAGCAGTACTTC
CDR3 protein: CASSPLTGDTYEQYF

clone size: .
J gene: TRBJ1-2
V gene: TRBV6-5
D gene: .
CDR3 DNA: TGTGCCAGCAGTTTAAGTGGCGGCTATGGCTACACCTTC
CDR3 protein: CASSLSGGYGYTF

clone size: .
J gene: TRBJ2-7
V gene: TRBV5-5
D gene: .
CDR3 DNA: TGTGCCAGCAGGCCCGTTCAACGGAGCGAGCAGTACTTC
CDR3 protein: CASRPVQRSEQYF

clone size: .
J gene: TRBJ2-5
V gene: TRBV7-8
D gene: .
CDR3 DNA: TGTGCCAGCAGCGAAATCCTAGGCCCAGAGACCCAGTACTTC
CDR3 protein: CASSEILGPETQYF

clone size: .
J gene: TRBJ1-4
V gene: TRBV19
D gene: .
CDR3 DNA: TGTGCCAGTAGTACTGCAACTAATGAAAAACTGTTTTTT
CDR3 protein: CASSTATNEKLFF

clone size: once
J gene: TRBJ1-4
V gene: TRBV18
D gene: TRBD1
CDR3 DNA: TGTGCCAGCTCACTACCGGGACAGGCATTTTCAACTAATGAAAAACTGTTTTTT
CDR3 protein: CASSLPGQAFSTNEKLFF

clone size: many
J gene: TRBJ2-2
V gene: TRBV6-4
D gene: .
CDR3 DNA: TGTGCCAGCAGCTTGAGCGTTGCGAACACCGGGGAGCTGTTTTTT
CDR3 protein: CASSLSVANTGELFF

clone size: .
J gene: TRBJ2-7
V gene: TRBV4-1
D gene: TRBD1
CDR3 DNA: TGCGCCAGCAGCCAAGACGGGACAGGGCTCTACGAGCAGTACTTC
CDR3 protein: CASSQDGTGLYEQYF

clone size: .
J gene: TRBJ1-2
V gene: TRBV19
D gene: .
CDR3 DNA: TGTGCCAGTAGTTCCAGAAGGGGGGGTAACTATGGCTACACCTTC
CDR3 protein: CASSSRRGGNYGYTF